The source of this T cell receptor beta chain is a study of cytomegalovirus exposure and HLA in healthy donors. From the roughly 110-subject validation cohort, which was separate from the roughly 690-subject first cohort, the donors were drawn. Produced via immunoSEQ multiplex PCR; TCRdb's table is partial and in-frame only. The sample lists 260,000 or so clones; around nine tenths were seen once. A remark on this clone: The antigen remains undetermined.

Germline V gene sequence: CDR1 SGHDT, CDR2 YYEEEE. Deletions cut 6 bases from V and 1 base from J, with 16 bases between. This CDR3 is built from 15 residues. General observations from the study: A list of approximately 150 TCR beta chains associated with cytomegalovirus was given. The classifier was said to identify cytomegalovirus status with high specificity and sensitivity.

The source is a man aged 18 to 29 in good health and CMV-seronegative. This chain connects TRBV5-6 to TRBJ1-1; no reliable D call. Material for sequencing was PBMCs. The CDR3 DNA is TGTGCCAGCACCCAACTATCGAGAGGGAACACTGAAGCTTTCTTT. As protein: CASTQLSRGNTEAFF.